The 8 T cell receptor beta chains given below trace back to one sample, sequenced in a study of blood T cell repertoires in COVID-19. The table came from immunoSEQ multiplex PCR; TCRdb's copy has only in-frame clones and leaves some out. The sample includes about 160,000 clones, 80% to 90% of them seen just once. Sequenced input: peripheral blood. The origin of the receptors is a man aged 70 or older with acute or convalescent COVID-19.

The rearrangement links TRBV19 to TRBJ2-5; 10 nucleotides match TRBD1. This CDR3 region has 14 residues. Trimming took 5 bases from V and 5 from J; bases not matched to a gene: 5. In germline, CDR1 is LNHDA, CDR2 SQIVND (reference sequence). DNA for the CDR3: TGTGCCAGTAGTCCCGACAGGGGGCGGGAGACCCAGTACTTC. Its translation: CASSPDRGRETQYF.

The chain is built from TRBV5-1 and TRBJ1-6; possibly TRBD1 for D (6 bases). The germline V and J ends were trimmed by 4 bases and 14 bases, with 13 bases remaining between them. The CDR3 runs 12 residues. Germline V gene lookup returns CDR1 SGHRS and CDR2 YFSETQ. The CDR3 nucleotides are TGCGCCAGCAGCCCGGGGGGGCCCACCCTCCACTTT. Protein sequence: CASSPGGPTLHF.

The V call is TRBV7-2, the J call TRBJ1-1, with 7 bases identical to TRBD1. Trimming cost V 3 bases and J 6 bases; bases outside gene matches: 10. The CDR3 consists of 15 residues. Germline assignment: CDR1 SGHTA and CDR2 FQGNSA. The CDR3 sequence is CASSFQGVSRAEAFF. The CDR3 DNA sequence: TGTGCCAGCAGCTTCCAGGGGGTGTCGAGGGCTGAAGCTTTCTTT.

The rearrangement joins TRBV5-1 to TRBJ2-5, with TRBD2 matching over 7 bases. V dropped 3 bases and J dropped 5; count of bases not matched to a gene: 10. Germline V lookup: CDR1 SGHRS, CDR2 YFSETQ. The CDR3 length is 15 residues. This chain's CDR3 is CASSSSSGLWETQYF. In nucleotides, the CDR3 is TGCGCCAGCAGCTCCTCTAGCGGCCTTTGGGAGACCCAGTACTTC.

The chain is built from TRBV7-2 and TRBJ1-6; 7 positions match TRBD1. V dropped 6 bases and J dropped 7; count of bases not matched to a gene: 6. The CDR3 is made up of 14 amino acids. Germline values: CDR1 SGHTA, CDR2 FQGNSA. The CDR3 bases are TGTGCCAGCAGGTGGACAGGAAACAATTCACCCCTCCACTTT. This gives the protein CASRWTGNNSPLHF.

The chain links TRBV5-1 to TRBJ2-7; possible D gene TRBD1, 5 bases. The CDR3 runs 13 residues. Germline CDR1 and CDR2: SGHRS and YFSETQ. V was cut by 1 base and J by 6 bases, with 11 bases left in between. In DNA form, the CDR3 reads TGCGCCAGCAGCTTGTGGCAGGGCGGCGAGCAGTACTTC. As protein: CASSLWQGGEQYF.

The chain is built from TRBV6-6 and TRBJ1-2; 7 nucleotides align to TRBD1. CDR1 and CDR2 from the germline V gene are MNHNY and SVGAGI (reference sequence). This CDR3 is 13 amino acids long. The J segment lost 2 bases and the V segment lost 7 bases, leaving 4 bases of the junction unmatched. In DNA, the CDR3 is TGTGCCAGCATTCAACAGGGGAACTATGGCTACACCTTC. It is translated as CASIQQGNYGYTF.

The rearrangement links TRBV7-2 to TRBJ1-3, with a tentative D call TRBD1 (5 bases). Germline assignment: CDR1 SGHTA and CDR2 FQGNSA. The ends were cut back, 0 bases at V and 4 bases at J, with 13 bases in the middle. The CDR3 is 16 residues long. The CDR3 here is CASSLASGLAGNTIYF. Written as DNA, the CDR3 is TGTGCCAGCAGCTTAGCGTCAGGGCTAGCGGGAAACACCATATATTTT.